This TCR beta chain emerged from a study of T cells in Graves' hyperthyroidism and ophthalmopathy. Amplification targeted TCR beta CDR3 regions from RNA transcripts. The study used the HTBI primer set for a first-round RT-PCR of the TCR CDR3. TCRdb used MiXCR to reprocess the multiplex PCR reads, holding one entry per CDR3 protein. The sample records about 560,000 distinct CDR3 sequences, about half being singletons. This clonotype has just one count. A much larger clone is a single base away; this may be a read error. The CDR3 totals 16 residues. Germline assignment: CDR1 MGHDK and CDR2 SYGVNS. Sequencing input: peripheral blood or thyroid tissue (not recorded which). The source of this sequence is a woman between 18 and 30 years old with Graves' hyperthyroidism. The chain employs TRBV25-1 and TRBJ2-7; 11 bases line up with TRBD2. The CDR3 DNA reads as TGCGCCAGCAGTCGCCTTGCGACTAGCGGGGCGTACGGGCAGTACTTC. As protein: CASSRLATSGAYGQYF.